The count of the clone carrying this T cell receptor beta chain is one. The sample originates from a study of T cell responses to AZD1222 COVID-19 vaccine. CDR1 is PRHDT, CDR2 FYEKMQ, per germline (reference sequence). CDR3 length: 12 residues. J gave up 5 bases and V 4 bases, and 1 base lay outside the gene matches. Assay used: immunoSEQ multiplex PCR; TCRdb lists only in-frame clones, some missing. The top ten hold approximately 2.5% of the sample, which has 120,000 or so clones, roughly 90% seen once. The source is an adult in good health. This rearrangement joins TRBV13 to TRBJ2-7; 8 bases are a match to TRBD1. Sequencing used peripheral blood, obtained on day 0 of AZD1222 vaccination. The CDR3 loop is CASSWDRNEQYF. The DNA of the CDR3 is TGTGCCAGCAGCTGGGACAGGAACGAGCAGTACTTC.